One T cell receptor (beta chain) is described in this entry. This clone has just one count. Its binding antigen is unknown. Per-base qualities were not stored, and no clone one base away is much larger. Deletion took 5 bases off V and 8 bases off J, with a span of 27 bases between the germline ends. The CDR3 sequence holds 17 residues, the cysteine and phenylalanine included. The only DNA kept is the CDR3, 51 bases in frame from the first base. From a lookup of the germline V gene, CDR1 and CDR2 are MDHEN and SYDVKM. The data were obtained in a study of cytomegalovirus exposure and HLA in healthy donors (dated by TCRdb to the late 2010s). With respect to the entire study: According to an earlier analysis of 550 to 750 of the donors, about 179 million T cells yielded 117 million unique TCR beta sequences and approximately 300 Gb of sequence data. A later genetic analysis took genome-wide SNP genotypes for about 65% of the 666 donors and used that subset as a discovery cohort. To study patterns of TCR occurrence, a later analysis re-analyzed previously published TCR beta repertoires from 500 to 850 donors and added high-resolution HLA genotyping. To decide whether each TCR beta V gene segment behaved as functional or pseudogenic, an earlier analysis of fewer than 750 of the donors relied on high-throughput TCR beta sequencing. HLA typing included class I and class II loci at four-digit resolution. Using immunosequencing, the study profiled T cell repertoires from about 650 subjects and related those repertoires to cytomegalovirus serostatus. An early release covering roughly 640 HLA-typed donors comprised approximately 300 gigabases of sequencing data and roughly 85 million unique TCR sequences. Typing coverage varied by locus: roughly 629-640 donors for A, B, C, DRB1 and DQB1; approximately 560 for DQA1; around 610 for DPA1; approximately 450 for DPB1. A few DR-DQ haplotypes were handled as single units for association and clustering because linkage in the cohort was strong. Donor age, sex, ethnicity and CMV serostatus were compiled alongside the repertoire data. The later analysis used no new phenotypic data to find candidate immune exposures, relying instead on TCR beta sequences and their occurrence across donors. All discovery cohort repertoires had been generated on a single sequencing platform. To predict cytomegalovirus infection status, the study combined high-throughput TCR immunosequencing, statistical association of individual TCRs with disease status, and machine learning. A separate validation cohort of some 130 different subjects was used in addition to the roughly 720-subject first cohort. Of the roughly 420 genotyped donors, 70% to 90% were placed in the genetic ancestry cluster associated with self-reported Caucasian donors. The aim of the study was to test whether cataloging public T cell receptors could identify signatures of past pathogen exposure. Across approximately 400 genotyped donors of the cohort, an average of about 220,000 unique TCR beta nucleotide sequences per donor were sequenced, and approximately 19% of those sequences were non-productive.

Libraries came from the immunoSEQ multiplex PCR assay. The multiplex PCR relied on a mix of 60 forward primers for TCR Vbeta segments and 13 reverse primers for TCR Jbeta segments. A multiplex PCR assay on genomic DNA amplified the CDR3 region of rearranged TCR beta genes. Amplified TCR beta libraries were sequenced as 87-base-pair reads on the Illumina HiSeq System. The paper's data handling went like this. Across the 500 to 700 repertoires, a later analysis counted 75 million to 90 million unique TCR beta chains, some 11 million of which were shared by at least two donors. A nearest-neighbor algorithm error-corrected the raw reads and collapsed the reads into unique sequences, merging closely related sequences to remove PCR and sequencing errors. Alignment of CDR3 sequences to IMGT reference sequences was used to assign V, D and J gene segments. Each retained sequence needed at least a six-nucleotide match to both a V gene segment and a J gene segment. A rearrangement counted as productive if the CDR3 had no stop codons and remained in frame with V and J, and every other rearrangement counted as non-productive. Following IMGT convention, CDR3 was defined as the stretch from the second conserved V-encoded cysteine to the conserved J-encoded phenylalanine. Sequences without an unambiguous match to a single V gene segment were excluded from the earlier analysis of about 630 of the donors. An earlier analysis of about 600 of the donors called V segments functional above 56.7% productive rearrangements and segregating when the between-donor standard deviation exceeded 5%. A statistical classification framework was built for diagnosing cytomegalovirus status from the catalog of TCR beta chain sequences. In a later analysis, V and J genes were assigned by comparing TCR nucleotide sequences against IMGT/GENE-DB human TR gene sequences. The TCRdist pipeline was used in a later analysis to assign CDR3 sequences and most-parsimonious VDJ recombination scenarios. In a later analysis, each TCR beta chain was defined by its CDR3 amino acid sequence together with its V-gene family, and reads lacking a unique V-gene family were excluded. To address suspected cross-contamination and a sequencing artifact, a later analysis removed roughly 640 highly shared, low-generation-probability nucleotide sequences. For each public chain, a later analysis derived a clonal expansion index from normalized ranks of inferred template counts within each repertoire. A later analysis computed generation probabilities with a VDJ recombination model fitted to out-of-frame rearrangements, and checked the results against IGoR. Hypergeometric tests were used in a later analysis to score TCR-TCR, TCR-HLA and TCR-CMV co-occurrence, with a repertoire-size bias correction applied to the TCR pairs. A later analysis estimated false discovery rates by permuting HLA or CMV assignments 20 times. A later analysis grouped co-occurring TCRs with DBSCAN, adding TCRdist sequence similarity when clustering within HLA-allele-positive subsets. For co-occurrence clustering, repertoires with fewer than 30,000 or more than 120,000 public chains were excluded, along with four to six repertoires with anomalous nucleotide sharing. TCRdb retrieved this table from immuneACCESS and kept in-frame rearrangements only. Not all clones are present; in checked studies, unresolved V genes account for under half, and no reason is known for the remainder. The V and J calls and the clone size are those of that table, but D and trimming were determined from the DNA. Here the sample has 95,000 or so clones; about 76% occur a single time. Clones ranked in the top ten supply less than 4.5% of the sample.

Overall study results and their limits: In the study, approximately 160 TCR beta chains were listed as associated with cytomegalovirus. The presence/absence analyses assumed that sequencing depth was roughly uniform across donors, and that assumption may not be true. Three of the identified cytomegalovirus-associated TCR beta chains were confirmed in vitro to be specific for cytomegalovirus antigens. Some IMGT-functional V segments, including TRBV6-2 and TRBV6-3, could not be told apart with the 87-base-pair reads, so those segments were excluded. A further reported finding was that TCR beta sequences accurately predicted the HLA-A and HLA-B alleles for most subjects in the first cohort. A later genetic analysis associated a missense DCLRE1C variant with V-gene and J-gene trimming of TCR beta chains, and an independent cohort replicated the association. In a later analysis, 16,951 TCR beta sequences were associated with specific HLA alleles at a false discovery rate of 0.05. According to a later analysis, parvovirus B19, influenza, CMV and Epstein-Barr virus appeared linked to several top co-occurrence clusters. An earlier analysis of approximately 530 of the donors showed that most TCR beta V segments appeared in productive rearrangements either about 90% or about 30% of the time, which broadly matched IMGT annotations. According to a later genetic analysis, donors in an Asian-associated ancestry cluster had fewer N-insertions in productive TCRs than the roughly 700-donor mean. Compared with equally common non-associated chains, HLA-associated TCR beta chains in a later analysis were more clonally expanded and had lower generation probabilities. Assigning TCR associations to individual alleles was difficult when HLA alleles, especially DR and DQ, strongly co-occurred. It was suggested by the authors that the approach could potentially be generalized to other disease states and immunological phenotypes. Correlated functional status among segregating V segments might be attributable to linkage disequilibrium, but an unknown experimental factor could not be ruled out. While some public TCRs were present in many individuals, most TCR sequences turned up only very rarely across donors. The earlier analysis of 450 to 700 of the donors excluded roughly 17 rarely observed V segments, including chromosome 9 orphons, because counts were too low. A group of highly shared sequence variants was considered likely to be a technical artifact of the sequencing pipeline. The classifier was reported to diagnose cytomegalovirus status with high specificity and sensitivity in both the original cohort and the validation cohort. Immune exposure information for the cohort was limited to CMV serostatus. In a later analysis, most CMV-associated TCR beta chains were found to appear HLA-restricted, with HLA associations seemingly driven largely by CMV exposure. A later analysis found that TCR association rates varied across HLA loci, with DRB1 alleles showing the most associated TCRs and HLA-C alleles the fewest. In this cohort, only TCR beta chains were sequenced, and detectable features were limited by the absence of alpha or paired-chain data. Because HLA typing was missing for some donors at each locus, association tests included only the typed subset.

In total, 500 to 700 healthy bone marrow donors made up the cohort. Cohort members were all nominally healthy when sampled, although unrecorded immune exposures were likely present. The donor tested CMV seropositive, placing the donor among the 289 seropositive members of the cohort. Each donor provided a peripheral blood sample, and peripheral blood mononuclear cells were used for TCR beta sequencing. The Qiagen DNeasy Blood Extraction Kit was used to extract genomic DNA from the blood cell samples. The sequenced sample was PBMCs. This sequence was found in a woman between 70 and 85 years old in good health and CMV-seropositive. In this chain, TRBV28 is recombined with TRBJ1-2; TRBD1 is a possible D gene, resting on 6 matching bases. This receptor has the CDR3 CASSTHSSWTARGGYTF. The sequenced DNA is TGTGCCAGCAGTACACACAGCTCCTGGACAGCTAGGGGCGGCTACACCTTC.